These T cell receptor beta chains were read from a single sample in a study of shared clonotypes between healthy human individuals. Clones were sequenced by immunoSEQ multiplex PCR, and TCRdb holds only the in-frame ones, with some missing. In the table there are fewer than 400,000 clones, around 67% of which are singletons. Sequencing used memory CD4+ T cells sorted from blood. The receptors stem from a man aged 30-40 years in good health. Both conserved end residues are part of each CDR3. Fields, in order: D gene, J gene, V gene, clone size, CDR3 protein, CDR3 DNA. D genes are given only for firm matches. Clone size appears in some rows only: once, few, many, or a class for an expanded clone.

>NA|TRBJ1-2|TRBV6-6|NA
CASSRGRNYGYTF
TGTGCCAGCAGTAGGGGCAGAAACTATGGCTACACCTTC
>TRBD1|TRBJ2-7|TRBV7-3|NA
CASSLGQQYEQYF
TGTGCCAGCAGCTTGGGACAGCAGTACGAGCAGTACTTC
>TRBD1|TRBJ1-4|TRBV7-9|once
CASSPAGGLKNEKLFF
TGTGCCAGCAGCCCCGCAGGGGGCCTCAAAAACGAAAAACTGTTTTTT
>TRBD2|TRBJ2-7|TRBV7-9|NA
CASSLRLAGGFYEQYF
TGTGCCAGCAGTTTAAGACTAGCGGGAGGCTTTTACGAGCAGTACTTC
>NA|TRBJ2-3|TRBV7-9|NA
CASSSGTPGADTQYF
TGTGCCAGCAGCTCCGGGACCCCCGGCGCAGATACGCAGTATTTT
>TRBD1|TRBJ2-4|TRBV28|few
CASSFRDRRYIQYF
TGTGCCAGCAGTTTCCGGGACAGGAGATACATTCAGTACTTC
>TRBD1|TRBJ2-1|TRBV6-1|NA
CASSGRSGGLEQFF
TGTGCCAGCAGTGGGAGGTCAGGGGGCCTTGAGCAGTTCTTC
>NA|TRBJ2-3|TRBV27|NA
CASSFPGDTDTQYF
TGTGCCAGCAGTTTCCCAGGGGACACAGATACGCAGTATTTT
>NA|TRBJ2-1|TRBV2|NA
CASSLFGANEQFF
TGTGCCAGCAGCTTGTTCGGTGCAAATGAGCAGTTCTTC
>NA|TRBJ2-3|TRBV7-3|NA
CASSFERADTQYF
TGTGCCAGCAGCTTTGAGAGGGCAGATACGCAGTATTTT
>TRBD2|TRBJ2-7|TRBV11-3|NA
CASSASGDTYEQYF
TGTGCCAGCAGCGCTAGCGGGGATACCTACGAGCAGTACTTC
>NA|TRBJ1-1|TRBV28|NA
CASSFHSTGWIASARAFF
TGTGCCAGCAGTTTCCACTCGACAGGCTGGATCGCCTCCGCCCGAGCTTTCTTT
>NA|TRBJ2-7|TRBV10-2|NA
CASRDFSSYEQYF
TGCGCCAGCAGAGACTTTAGTTCCTACGAGCAGTACTTC
>TRBD1|TRBJ2-7|TRBV5-1|NA
CASSLLGQGSYEQYF
TGCGCCAGCAGCTTGCTAGGACAGGGCTCCTACGAGCAGTACTTC
>NA|TRBJ2-5|TRBV18|NA
CASSPPGLKETQYF
TGTGCCAGCTCTCCCCCCGGACTGAAAGAGACCCAGTACTTC
>NA|TRBJ2-3|TRBV9|NA
CASSAATGSSTDTQYF
TGTGCCAGCAGCGCCGCGACTGGCTCTAGCACAGATACGCAGTATTTT
>NA|TRBJ2-3|TRBV6-4|NA
CASSADWTDTQYF
TGTGCCAGCAGTGCAGACTGGACAGATACGCAGTATTTT
>NA|TRBJ2-7|TRBV28|many
CASSLLYEQYF
TGTGCCAGCAGTTTACTTTACGAGCAGTACTTC
>NA|TRBJ2-7|TRBV5-8|NA
CASSLLGSRKSEQYF
TGTGCCAGCAGCTTGTTAGGGAGCCGGAAGAGCGAGCAGTACTTC
>NA|TRBJ2-5|TRBV5-1|few
CASSWGGSGRRETQYF
TGCGCCAGCAGCTGGGGGGGCAGCGGGCGACGGGAGACCCAGTACTTC
>NA|TRBJ2-7|TRBV6-4|NA
CASRPGGKDEQYF
TGTGCCAGCAGACCGGGTGGAAAGGACGAGCAGTACTTC
>NA|TRBJ2-7|TRBV6-5|NA
CASSFGGEQYF
TGTGCCAGCAGCTTCGGTGGCGAGCAGTACTTC
>NA|TRBJ1-1|TRBV5-1|NA
CASSFGSDTEAFF
TGCGCCAGCAGCTTCGGATCCGACACTGAAGCTTTCTTT
>NA|TRBJ2-1|TRBV5-4|few
CASSLDSRGPFF
TGTGCCAGCAGCCTAGACTCCAGGGGACCGTTCTTC
>TRBD1|TRBJ2-2|TRBV29-1|NA
CSAVSYGQGDPGELFF
TGCAGCGCCGTCAGCTACGGACAGGGGGACCCCGGGGAGCTGTTTTTT
>TRBD1|TRBJ1-5|TRBV2|NA
CASSEAGQGNQPQHF
TGTGCCAGCAGTGAAGCTGGACAGGGCAATCAGCCCCAGCATTTT
>TRBD1|TRBJ2-1|TRBV7-9|NA
CASRAGTAAIGQFF
TGTGCCAGCAGGGCCGGGACAGCGGCCATCGGGCAGTTCTTC
>NA|TRBJ1-3|TRBV7-2|NA
CASSLAGTSHSGNTIYF
TGTGCCAGCAGCTTAGCCGGGACCTCTCACTCTGGAAACACCATATATTTT
>NA|TRBJ2-5|TRBV6-1|NA
CASSLSGETQYF
TGTGCCAGCAGTCTAAGCGGGGAGACCCAGTACTTC
>NA|TRBJ2-3|TRBV20-1|NA
CSAAPGDTQYF
TGCAGTGCTGCCCCTGGGGATACGCAGTATTTT
>TRBD1|TRBJ1-1|TRBV5-1|NA
CASSLSTGGGTEAFF
TGCGCCAGCAGCTTGTCGACAGGGGGCGGAACTGAAGCTTTCTTT
>TRBD2|TRBJ2-1|TRBV30|few
CAWSVRGGGPYNEQFF
TGTGCCTGGAGTGTACGTGGGGGAGGGCCCTACAATGAGCAGTTCTTC
>TRBD1|TRBJ2-7|TRBV13|NA
CASSFWTGGLQYF
TGTGCCAGCAGCTTCTGGACAGGGGGTCTGCAGTACTTC
>NA|TRBJ2-1|TRBV9|NA
CASSVATVNEQFF
TGTGCCAGCAGCGTAGCCACCGTCAATGAGCAGTTCTTC
>NA|TRBJ2-5|TRBV6-1|NA
CASRRWAVGETQYF
TGTGCCAGCAGGCGGTGGGCAGTAGGAGAGACCCAGTACTTC
>NA|TRBJ2-3|TRBV2|NA
CASRGRGGVQYF
TGTGCCAGCAGAGGGCGAGGGGGGGTGCAGTATTTT
>NA|TRBJ2-5|TRBV5-1|NA
CASSLEGETQYF
TGCGCCAGCAGCTTGGAGGGGGAGACCCAGTACTTC
>NA|TRBJ2-2|TRBV5-1|once
CASSGTLIFAGELFF
TGCGCCAGCAGCGGGACCCTCATTTTCGCCGGGGAGCTGTTTTTT
>NA|TRBJ1-5|TRBV10-3|NA
CAIREGQGTNQPQHF
TGTGCCATCAGAGAGGGACAAGGGACAAATCAGCCCCAGCATTTT
>NA|TRBJ2-7|TRBV25-1|NA
CASSRGVVYF
TGTGCCAGCAGTAGAGGGGTCGTGTACTTC
>TRBD1|TRBJ1-2|TRBV28|NA
CASSYTRGFYGYTF
TGTGCCAGCAGTTATACCAGGGGGTTTTATGGCTACACCTTC
>TRBD2|TRBJ2-1|TRBV15|NA
CATSSTGTRNNEQFF
TGTGCCACCAGCAGCACCGGGACTAGAAACAATGAGCAGTTCTTC
>TRBD2|TRBJ2-1|TRBV10-3|NA
CAISPKGGSYNEQFF
TGTGCCATCAGCCCGAAAGGCGGGAGCTACAATGAGCAGTTCTTC
>NA|TRBJ2-7|TRBV5-1|NA
CASSLDRRYEQYF
TGCGCCAGCAGCTTGGACAGGCGTTACGAGCAGTACTTC
>NA|TRBJ2-1|TRBV12-5|NA
CASSGLPHEQFF
TGTGCTAGTTCGGGATTACCCCATGAGCAGTTCTTC
>TRBD1|TRBJ2-7|TRBV29-1|NA
CSVGDRGYEQYF
TGCAGCGTTGGGGACAGGGGTTACGAGCAGTACTTC
>NA|TRBJ2-1|TRBV27|NA
CASSLKGGSSYNEQFF
TGTGCCAGCAGTTTAAAGGGTGGGAGTTCCTACAATGAGCAGTTCTTC
>TRBD1|TRBJ1-6|TRBV5-4|NA
CASSARTGGGNSPLHF
TGTGCCAGCAGCGCCAGGACAGGGGGCGGAAATTCACCCCTCCACTTT
>NA|TRBJ2-7|TRBV10-2|NA
CASSESRALVYEQYF
TGCGCCAGCAGTGAGTCCAGGGCGTTAGTGTACGAGCAGTACTTC
>NA|TRBJ1-5|TRBV19|NA
CASSKDFRGNQPQHF
TGTGCCAGTTCTAAGGATTTCCGGGGCAATCAGCCCCAGCATTTT
>NA|TRBJ1-4|TRBV6-6|NA
CASSYPGVREKLFF
TGTGCCAGCAGTTACCCAGGGGTGCGGGAAAAACTGTTTTTT
>NA|TRBJ2-7|TRBV29-1|NA
CSVGSGWFYEQYF
TGCAGCGTTGGGAGCGGATGGTTCTACGAGCAGTACTTC
>NA|TRBJ1-5|TRBV5-4|NA
CASSWGGSASNQPQHF
TGTGCCAGCAGCTGGGGGGGTTCGGCAAGCAATCAGCCCCAGCATTTT
>NA|TRBJ2-1|TRBV19|NA
CASSFRGREQFF
TGTGCCAGTAGTTTCAGGGGTCGAGAGCAGTTCTTC
>NA|TRBJ2-5|TRBV10-2|NA
CASSEVETQYF
TGCGCCAGCAGTGAAGTAGAGACCCAGTACTTC
>TRBD1|TRBJ2-5|TRBV7-2|once
CASSPNRGLQETQYF
TGTGCCAGCAGCCCGAACAGGGGGCTGCAAGAGACCCAGTACTTC
>TRBD1|TRBJ2-7|TRBV6-6|few
CAAMDRVRYEQYF
TGTGCCGCGATGGACAGGGTTCGGTACGAGCAGTACTTC
>NA|TRBJ2-7|TRBV29-1|NA
CSVERGDRYEQYF
TGCAGCGTTGAAAGAGGGGACCGCTACGAGCAGTACTTC
>NA|TRBJ2-2|TRBV5-8|NA
CASSLDTGNAGELFF
TGTGCCAGCAGCTTGGATACGGGTAACGCCGGGGAGCTGTTTTTT